This T cell receptor (beta chain) was observed in a study of shared clonotypes between healthy human individuals. Some clones are missing from TCRdb's copy, which holds only in-frame ones; the method was immunoSEQ multiplex PCR. The top ten clones hold approximately 0.39% of a sample with about 2.5 million clones, roughly 90% of them seen once. Study-wide results and caveats: Incompleteness in sorted-subset sequencing, despite large depth, was shown by rarefaction. Some clonotypes were shared by all four sorted-subset donors, while others were not shared. The non-shared ones had lower generation probabilities than the shared ones. Relative to memory subsets, naive subsets generally showed larger estimated richness.

V was pared by 0 bases and J by 4 bases, with 8 bases of the junction left unmatched. The CDR3 is made up of 19 amino acids. In germline, CDR1 is MNHEY, CDR2 SMNVEV (reference sequence). A remark on this clone: Its antigen is unidentified.

This receptor was obtained from a man aged 18 to 30 in good health. Some clones in this sample may be carry-over from other donors' samples. The chain carries TRBV27 and TRBJ2-6; TRBD2 aligns across 11 bases. The source material was naive CD4+ T cells from PBMCs. Noted subset: CD45RA+ positively selected. The CDR3 loop reads CASSLSRSGRASGANVLTF. The CDR3 coding sequence is TGTGCCAGCAGTTTATCCCGTAGCGGGAGGGCCTCCGGGGCCAACGTCCTGACTTTC.